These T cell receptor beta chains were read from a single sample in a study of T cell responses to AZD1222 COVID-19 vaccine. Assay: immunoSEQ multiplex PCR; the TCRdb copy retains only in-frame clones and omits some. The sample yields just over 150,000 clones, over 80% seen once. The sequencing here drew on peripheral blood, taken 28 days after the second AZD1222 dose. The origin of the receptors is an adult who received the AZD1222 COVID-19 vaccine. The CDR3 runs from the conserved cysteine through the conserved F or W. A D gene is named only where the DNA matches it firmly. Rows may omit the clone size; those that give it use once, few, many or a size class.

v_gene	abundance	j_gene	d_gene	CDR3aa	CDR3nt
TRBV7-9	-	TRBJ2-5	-	CASSLPGIGVGWQETQYF	TGTGCCAGCAGCTTACCCGGTATTGGGGTAGGGTGGCAAGAGACCCAGTACTTC
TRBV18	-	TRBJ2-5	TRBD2	CASSSGALETQYF	TGTGCCAGCTCGAGCGGGGCTTTAGAGACCCAGTACTTC
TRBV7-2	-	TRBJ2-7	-	CASSLGNVAGSSYEQYF	TGTGCCAGCAGCTTAGGCAATGTGGCGGGAAGCTCCTACGAGCAGTACTTC
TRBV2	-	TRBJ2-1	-	CAVTGDLGNEQFF	TGTGCCGTCACCGGGGATCTCGGCAATGAGCAGTTCTTC
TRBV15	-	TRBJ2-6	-	CATDLMTSGANVLTF	TGTGCCACCGACTTAATGACGTCTGGGGCCAACGTCCTGACTTTC
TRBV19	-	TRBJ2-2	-	CASRQVGELFF	TGTGCCAGTAGGCAGGTCGGGGAGCTGTTTTTT
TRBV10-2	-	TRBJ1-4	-	CASSGEGRDEKLFF	TGCGCCAGCAGTGGGGAAGGGCGTGATGAAAAACTGTTTTTT
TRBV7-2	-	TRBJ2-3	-	CASSLGEKRNTDTQYF	TGTGCCAGCAGCTTAGGTGAAAAGCGAAACACAGATACGCAGTATTTT
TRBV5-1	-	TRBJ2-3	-	CASSLAARETTDTQYF	TGCGCCAGCAGCTTGGCTGCGCGGGAAACTACAGATACGCAGTATTTT
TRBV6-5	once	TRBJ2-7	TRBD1	CASSSPGQTYEQYF	TGTGCCAGCAGCTCTCCGGGACAGACCTACGAGCAGTACTTC
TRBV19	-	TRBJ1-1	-	CASSRGPPPSNTEAFF	TGTGCCAGTAGTAGGGGCCCTCCACCTTCGAACACTGAAGCTTTCTTT
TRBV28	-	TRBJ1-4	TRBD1	CASSLGQGVGKLFF	TGTGCCAGCAGTTTAGGACAGGGGGTCGGAAAACTGTTTTTT
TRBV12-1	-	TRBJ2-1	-	CASSHITTGVGNEQFF	TGTGCCAGCAGCCATATCACTACTGGAGTGGGCAATGAGCAGTTCTTC
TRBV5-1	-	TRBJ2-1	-	CASSLGFSLTNEQFF	TGCGCCAGCAGCTTGGGTTTCTCCCTTACCAATGAGCAGTTCTTC
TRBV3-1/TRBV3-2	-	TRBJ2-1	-	CASSQGSLNEQFF	TGTGCCAGCAGCCAAGGATCGCTCAATGAGCAGTTCTTC
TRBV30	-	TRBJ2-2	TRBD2	CAWSTQRDWAGELFF	TGTGCCTGGAGTACCCAGCGGGATTGGGCCGGGGAGCTGTTTTTT
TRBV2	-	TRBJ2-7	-	CASSAMGGVTYEQYF	TGTGCCAGCAGTGCTATGGGCGGGGTAACCTACGAGCAGTACTTC
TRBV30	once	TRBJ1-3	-	CAWSLTRANTIYF	TGTGCCTGGAGTCTTACCAGGGCTAACACCATATATTTT
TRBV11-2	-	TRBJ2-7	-	CASTDGIGEQYF	TGTGCCAGCACGGACGGGATAGGAGAGCAGTACTTC
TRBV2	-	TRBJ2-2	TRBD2	CASIPRTSGSLQGGELFF	TGTGCCAGCATCCCCCGGACTAGCGGGAGTTTACAGGGCGGGGAGCTGTTTTTT
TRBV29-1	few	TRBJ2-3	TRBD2	CSAAGTSGSTDTQYF	TGCAGCGCTGCCGGGACTAGCGGGAGCACAGATACGCAGTATTTT